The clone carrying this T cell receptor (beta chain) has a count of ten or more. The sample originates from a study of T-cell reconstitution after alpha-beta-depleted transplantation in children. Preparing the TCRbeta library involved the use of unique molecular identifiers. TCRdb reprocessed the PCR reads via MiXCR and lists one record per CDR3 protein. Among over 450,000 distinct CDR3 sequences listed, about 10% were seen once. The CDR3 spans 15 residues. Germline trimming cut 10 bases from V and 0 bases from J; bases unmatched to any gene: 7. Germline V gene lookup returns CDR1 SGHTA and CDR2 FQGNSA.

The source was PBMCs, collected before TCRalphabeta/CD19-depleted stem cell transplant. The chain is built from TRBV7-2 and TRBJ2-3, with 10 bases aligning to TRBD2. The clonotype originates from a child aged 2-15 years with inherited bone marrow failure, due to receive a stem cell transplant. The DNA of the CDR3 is TGTGCCACCCGGACTAGCGGAACTAGCACAGATACGCAGTATTTT. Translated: CATRTSGTSTDTQYF. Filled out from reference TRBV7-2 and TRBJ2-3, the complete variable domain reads GAGVSQSPSNKVTEKGKDVELRCDPISGHTALYWYRQSLGQGLEFLIYFQGNSAPDKSGLPSDRFSAERTGGSVSTLTIQRTQQEDSAVYLCATRTSGTSTDTQYFGPGTRLTVL.